Below, one TCR beta chain is given with its context. One end of the junction does not line up with germline, which may come from a read error. These data come from a study of blood T cell repertoires in COVID-19. Looking at the study overall: The samples span acute and convalescent COVID-19 from the United States, Italy and Spain.

The germline CDR1 and CDR2 sequences are KGHDR and SFDVKD. This CDR3 is 16 amino acids long. In the original processing: Estimates of nucleated cell counts were drawn from the amplification of reference gene primers. Clones were read by immunoSEQ multiplex PCR, and TCRdb kept only the in-frame ones, dropping some. The V and J calls and clone size are taken from that table; D and trimming were inferred from the DNA. The sample records roughly 26,000 clones, about four fifths being singletons. This TCR was sampled from a human donor in a cohort sampled during active COVID-19. The sequenced material came from peripheral blood. This chain links TRBV24-1 with TRBJ1-3; no reliable D call. CDR3 bases: TGTGCCACCAGTGATACCATCGATAGCTCTAGAAACACCATATATTTT. Protein product: CATSDTIDSSRNTIYF.